These 6 T cell receptor beta chains share one sample of origin, sequenced in a study of blood T cell repertoires in COVID-19. Sequenced by immunoSEQ multiplex PCR; TCRdb stores in-frame clones only, minus some. The repertoire includes 210,000 or so clones, around 82% of them detected once, and under 4.5% sits in the top ten. The specimen sequenced was PBMCs or T cells enriched from blood (not recorded which). The receptors were sampled from a man aged 25-40 years with acute COVID-19.

V gene TRBV6-5 combines with J gene TRBJ2-3, with D perhaps matching TRBD1 (6 bases). Germline values: CDR1 MNHEY, CDR2 SVGAGI. V was cut by 5 bases and J by 4 bases, with 16 bases left in between. This CDR3 is 15 amino acids long. The chain's CDR3 is CASSPKRGSSDTQYF. CDR3 DNA sequence: TGTGCCAGCAGTCCCAAAAGGGGGAGCTCAGATACGCAGTATTTT.

This clone was counted once. The chain combines TRBV19 with TRBJ2-2; D not certain. The CDR3 has 13 amino acids. Between the trimmed V and J ends, which lost 2 bases and 1 base, there was a span of 2 bases. Germline V gene data show CDR1 as LNHDA and CDR2 as SQIVND (reference sequence). The CDR3 DNA sequence: TGTGCCAGTAGTATACTGAACACCGGGGAGCTGTTTTTT. Encoded protein: CASSILNTGELFF.

V and J are TRBV3-1 (or the pseudogene TRBV3-2) and TRBJ2-3, with TRBD2 identical over 14 bases. J lost 6 bases, V lost 2 bases, and 19 bases had no gene match. Germline-derived CDR1 and CDR2 are LGHDT and YNNKEL (reference sequence). The CDR3 spans 21 residues. The chain's CDR3 is CASSQNPGTSGGRLEPDTQYF. The DNA for the CDR3 is TGTGCCAGCAGCCAAAACCCCGGGACTAGCGGGGGCCGGTTGGAACCGGATACGCAGTATTTT.

The J gene is TRBJ1-2, the V gene TRBV28; TRBD1 aligns across 10 bases. V lost 3 bases and J lost 8; bases outside the gene matches: 6. The CDR3 sequence is 14 residues long. The germline CDR1 and CDR2 sequences are MDHEN and SYDVKM. The CDR3 DNA reads as TGTGCCAGCAGTTTGGGGACAGGGGCTTGGGGCTACACCTTC. Translated: CASSLGTGAWGYTF.

The chain employs TRBV18 and TRBJ2-5, with TRBD1 matching 9 bases. With V trimmed by 4 bases and J by 4 bases, 4 bases remained unmatched. Per germline, CDR1 KGHSH and CDR2 LQKENI. The CDR3 totals 14 residues. Here the CDR3 reads CASSLGTGPETQYF. CDR3 sequence (DNA): TGTGCCAGCTCACTGGGGACAGGGCCAGAGACCCAGTACTTC.

CDR3 coding DNA: TGTGCTAGTGGCTACCAACAGGGGGCGGACGGCTACACCTTC. Its protein is CASGYQQGADGYTF. The chain recombines TRBV12-5 with TRBJ1-2; 9 positions match TRBD1. The V and J ends lost 6 bases and 8 bases, in that order; junction bases with no gene match: 10. Germline V CDR1 and CDR2: LGHNT, FRNRAP. The CDR3 is made up of 14 amino acids.